The 12 T cell receptor beta chains given below trace back to one sample, sequenced in a study of resident and recirculating memory T cells in vitiligo. Measured with immunoSEQ multiplex PCR; TCRdb has only the in-frame clones, and not every one. The repertoire holds 35,000 to 45,000 clones, nearly 95% seen once, with roughly 4.7% in the top ten. What was sequenced was blood. The receptors here all came from a male donor with vitiligo.

The V call is TRBV5-1, the J call TRBJ1-4; possible D gene TRBD1, 5 bases. The germline CDR1 and CDR2 sequences are SGHRS and YFSETQ. Trimming took off 4 bases at V and 6 bases at J, with 16 bases between the two ends. The length of the CDR3 is 15 residues. The CDR3: CASSLGRGGDEKLFF. CDR3 nucleotide sequence: TGCGCCAGCAGCCTTGGTCGGGGGGGTGATGAAAAACTGTTTTTT.

This chain uses TRBV19 with TRBJ2-1; 10 bases are shared with TRBD2. V was pared by 2 bases and J by 5 bases, with 12 bases of the junction left unmatched. CDR3 length: 18 amino acids. CDR1 and CDR2 (germline): LNHDA, SQIVND (reference sequence). DNA for the CDR3: TGTGCCAGTAGTATACGGCCTAGCGGGGGATCGCCTAACAATGAGCAGTTCTTC. Translation: CASSIRPSGGSPNNEQFF.

The chain couples TRBV5-4 to TRBJ1-1; D might be TRBD1 (5 bases). The CDR3 is made up of 16 amino acids. Trimming left V 2 bases short and J 0 bases short, with 14 bases between. Per germline, CDR1 SGHNT and CDR2 YYREEE (reference sequence). The CDR3 reads CASSFGRAGLNTEAFF. The CDR3 DNA sequence: TGTGCCAGCAGCTTTGGGAGGGCAGGGTTGAACACTGAAGCTTTCTTT.

The chain joins TRBV10-3 to TRBJ1-2; 8 bases line up with TRBD1. Germline CDR1 ENHRY, CDR2 SYGVKD. V was clipped by 6 bases and J by 3 bases; unmatched bases: 6. The CDR3 loop spans 14 amino acids. The CDR3 here is CAIRPETGDYGYTF. CDR3 nucleotides: TGTGCCATCAGGCCAGAGACAGGGGACTATGGCTACACCTTC.

The chain links TRBV7-8 to TRBJ2-5; D may be TRBD1 (6 bases). Trimming took off 5 bases at V and 4 bases at J, with 11 bases between the two ends. Germline CDR1 reads SGHVS; CDR2 reads FQNEAQ. This CDR3 is built from 13 residues. Here the CDR3 DNA reads TGTGCCAGCAGCCTCCGGACAGTAGAGACCCAGTACTTC. It yields the protein CASSLRTVETQYF.

The genes are TRBV7-9 and TRBJ2-3; TRBD2 matches 8 bases. The ends lost 3 bases at V and 2 bases at J; junction bases unmatched: 4. The germline CDR1 and CDR2 sequences are SEHNR and FQNEAQ (reference sequence). The CDR3 length is 15 residues. In DNA, the CDR3 is TGTGCCAGCAGCTTTGGCGGGGGGACCACAGATACGCAGTATTTT. Residues: CASSFGGGTTDTQYF.

The chain has TRBV6-5 and TRBJ1-2; D may be TRBD1 (5 bases). Between the trimmed V and J ends, which lost 6 bases and 0 bases, there was a span of 11 bases. CDR1 is MNHEY and CDR2 is SVGAGI in the germline V gene. The CDR3 consists of 14 residues. CDR3 nucleotide sequence: TGTGCCAGCAGCGGAGACAGCCCTAACTATGGCTACACCTTC. This encodes CASSGDSPNYGYTF.

Only one count was recorded for this clone. The V gene is TRBV9, the J gene TRBJ2-7; 10 bases align to TRBD1. This CDR3 contains 15 residues. Germline CDR1 reads SGDLS; CDR2 reads YYNGEE. Trimming removed 1 base from V and 6 bases from J; junction bases left unmatched: 7. The CDR3 DNA reads as TGTGCCAGCAGCGTATGGGACAGGGGAGTTGGCGAGCAGTACTTC. Translated: CASSVWDRGVGEQYF.

J is TRBJ1-2 and V is TRBV6-4; D not certain. V was cut by 2 bases and J by 2 bases, with 9 bases left in between. This CDR3 spans 14 amino acids. Germline V gives CDR1 MRHNA, CDR2 SNTAGT. This chain's CDR3 is CASSDHSKNYGYTF. Written as DNA, the CDR3 is TGTGCCAGCAGTGACCACAGTAAAAACTATGGCTACACCTTC.

The V call is TRBV10-3, the J call TRBJ2-1; D is perhaps TRBD2 (6 bases). Germline CDR1 and CDR2: ENHRY and SYGVKD. The CDR3 consists of 11 residues. V lost 5 bases to trimming and J lost 9 bases, with 8 bases between them. In DNA form, the CDR3 reads TGTGCCATCAGTCGGGGGAGTGAGCAGTTCTTC. Protein: CAISRGSEQFF.

This chain uses TRBV9 with TRBJ2-7; tentative D call: TRBD1 (5 bases). Germline CDR1 is SGDLS and CDR2 is YYNGEE. Trimming pared 0 bases from V and 1 base from J, leaving 14 bases between. The CDR3 is 16 amino acids. DNA for the CDR3: TGTGCCAGCAGCGTAGGTGAGCAGGGTCCATCCTACGAGCAGTACTTC. Amino acid sequence: CASSVGEQGPSYEQYF.

The CDR3 sequence is CASSVGQDSEQFF. In nucleotides, the CDR3 is TGTGCCAGCAGCGTAGGCCAGGATAGTGAGCAGTTCTTC. The chain couples TRBV7-3 to TRBJ2-1, with D hard to call. The ends were cut back, 5 bases at V and 9 bases at J, with 14 bases in the middle. CDR1 and CDR2 (germline): SGHTA, FQGTGA. The CDR3 runs to 13 residues.